This T cell receptor (beta chain) was sequenced for a study of cytomegalovirus exposure and HLA in healthy donors. Study conclusions and caveats: Some V segments (TRBV6-2 and TRBV6-3 among them) were excluded as indistinguishable. A later analysis appeared to link common viral pathogens to several of the most significant clusters. Later analysis identified 15,000 to 20,000 TCR beta sequences associated with HLA alleles, using a false discovery rate threshold of 0.05.

The germline V and J ends were trimmed by 4 bases and 7 bases, with 13 bases remaining between them. Germline V lookup: CDR1 MNHEY, CDR2 SMNVEV (reference sequence). The CDR3 consists of 13 residues. PCR involved 60 Vbeta and 13 Jbeta primers. Libraries were prepared by immunoSEQ multiplex PCR; TCRdb keeps only in-frame clonotypes and omits some of them. The sample has about 110,000 clones, approximately 70% seen once. This clone was seen a handful of times. Its target is not known. V usage is TRBV27 and J usage is TRBJ1-2, with a weak D call TRBD1 (6 bases). The TCR sequence derives from a young man in good health and CMV-seropositive. The sequenced sample was PBMCs. The CDR3 loop is CASSYSTGFGYTF. CDR3 nucleotides: TGTGCCAGCAGTTACTCAACAGGGTTTGGCTACACCTTC.